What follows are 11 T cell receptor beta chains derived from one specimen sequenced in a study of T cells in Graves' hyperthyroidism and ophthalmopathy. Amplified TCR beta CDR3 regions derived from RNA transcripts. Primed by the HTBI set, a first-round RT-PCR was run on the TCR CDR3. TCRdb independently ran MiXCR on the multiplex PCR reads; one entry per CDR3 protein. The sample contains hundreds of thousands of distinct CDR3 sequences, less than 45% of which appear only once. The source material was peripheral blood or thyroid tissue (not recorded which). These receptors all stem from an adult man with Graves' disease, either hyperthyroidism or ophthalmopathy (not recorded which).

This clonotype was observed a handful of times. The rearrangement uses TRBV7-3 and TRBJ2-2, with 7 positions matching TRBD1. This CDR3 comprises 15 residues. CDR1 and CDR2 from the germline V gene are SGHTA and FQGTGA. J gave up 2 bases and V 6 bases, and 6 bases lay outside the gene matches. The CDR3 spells CASSSTGANTGELFF. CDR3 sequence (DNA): TGTGCCAGCAGTTCAACAGGGGCAAACACCGGGGAGCTGTTTTTT.

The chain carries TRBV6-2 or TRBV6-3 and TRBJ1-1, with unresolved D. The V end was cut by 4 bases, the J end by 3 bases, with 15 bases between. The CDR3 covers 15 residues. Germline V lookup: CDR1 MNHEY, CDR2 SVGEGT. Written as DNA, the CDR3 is TGTGCCAGCAGTTTCGTGAGTATGGGTTACACTGAAGCTTTCTTT. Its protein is CASSFVSMGYTEAFF.

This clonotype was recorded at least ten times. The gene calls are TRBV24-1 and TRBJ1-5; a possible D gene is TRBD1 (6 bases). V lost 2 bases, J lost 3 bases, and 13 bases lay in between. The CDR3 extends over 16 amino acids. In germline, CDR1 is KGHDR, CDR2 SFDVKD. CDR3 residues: CATSDSTGFPNQPQHF. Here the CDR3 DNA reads TGTGCCACCAGTGATTCAACAGGGTTTCCCAATCAGCCCCAGCATTTT.

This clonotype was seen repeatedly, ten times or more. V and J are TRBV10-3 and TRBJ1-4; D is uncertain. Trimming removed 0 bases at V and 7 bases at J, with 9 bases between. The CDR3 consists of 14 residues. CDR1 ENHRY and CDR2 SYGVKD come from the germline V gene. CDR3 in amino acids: CAISESGTVEKLFF. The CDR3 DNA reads TGTGCCATCAGTGAGTCTGGAACAGTTGAAAAACTGTTTTTT.

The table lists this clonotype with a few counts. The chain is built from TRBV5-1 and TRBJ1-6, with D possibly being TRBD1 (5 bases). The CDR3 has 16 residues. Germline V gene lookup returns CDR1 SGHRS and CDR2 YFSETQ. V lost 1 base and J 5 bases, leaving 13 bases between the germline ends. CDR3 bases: TGCGCCAGCAGCTTGCAAGGATGGGGGAATAATTCACCCCTCCACTTT. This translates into CASSLQGWGNNSPLHF.

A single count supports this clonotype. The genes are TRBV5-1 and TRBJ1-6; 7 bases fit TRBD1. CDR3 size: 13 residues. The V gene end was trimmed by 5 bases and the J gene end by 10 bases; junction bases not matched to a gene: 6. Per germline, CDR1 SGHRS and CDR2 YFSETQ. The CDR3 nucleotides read TGCGCCAGCAGGACAGGGAAGGGATCACCCCTCCACTTT. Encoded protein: CASRTGKGSPLHF.

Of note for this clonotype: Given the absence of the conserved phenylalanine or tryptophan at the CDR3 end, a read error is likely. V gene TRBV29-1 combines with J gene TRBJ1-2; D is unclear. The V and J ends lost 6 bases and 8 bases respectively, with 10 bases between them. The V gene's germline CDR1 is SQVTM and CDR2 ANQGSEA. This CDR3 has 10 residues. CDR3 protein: CSVQGWGYTL. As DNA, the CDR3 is TGCAGCGTGCAAGGGTGGGGCTACACCCTC.

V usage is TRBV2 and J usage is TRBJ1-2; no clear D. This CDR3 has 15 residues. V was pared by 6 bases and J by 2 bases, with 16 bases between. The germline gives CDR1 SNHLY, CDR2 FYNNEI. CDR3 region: CASSLVGSPNYGYTF. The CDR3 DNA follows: TGTGCCAGCAGCTTGGTAGGGTCCCCCAACTATGGCTACACCTTC.

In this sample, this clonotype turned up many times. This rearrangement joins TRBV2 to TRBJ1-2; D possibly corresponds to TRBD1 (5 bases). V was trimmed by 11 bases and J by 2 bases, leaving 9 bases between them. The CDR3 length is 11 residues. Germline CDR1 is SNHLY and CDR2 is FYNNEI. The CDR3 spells CAEQGNYGYTF. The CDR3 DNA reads TGTGCCGAGCAGGGCAACTATGGCTACACCTTC. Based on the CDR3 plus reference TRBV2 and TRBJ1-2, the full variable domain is EPEVTQTPSHQVTQMGQEVILRCVPISNHLYFYWYRQILGQKVEFLVSFYNNEISEKSEIFDDQFSVERPDGSNFTLKIRSTKLEDSAMYFCAEQGNYGYTFGSGTRLTVV.

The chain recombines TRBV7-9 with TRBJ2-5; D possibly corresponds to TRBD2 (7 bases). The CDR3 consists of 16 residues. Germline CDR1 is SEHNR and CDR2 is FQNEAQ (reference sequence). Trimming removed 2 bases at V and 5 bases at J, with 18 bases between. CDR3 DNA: TGTGCCAGCAGCTTATTCCGGGGGGCCTTGAAGGAGACCCAGTACTTC. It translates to CASSLFRGALKETQYF.

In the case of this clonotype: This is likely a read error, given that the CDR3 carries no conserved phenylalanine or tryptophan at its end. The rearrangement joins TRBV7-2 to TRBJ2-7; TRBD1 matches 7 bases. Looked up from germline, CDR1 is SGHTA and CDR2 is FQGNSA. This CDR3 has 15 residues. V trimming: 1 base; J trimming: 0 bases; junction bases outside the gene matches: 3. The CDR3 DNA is TGTGCCAGCAGCTTAGAGAGGGGGCTCTCCTACGAGCAGTACCTC. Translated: CASSLERGLSYEQYL.